The 23 T cell receptor beta chains presented below share a single source sample, sequenced in a study of blood T cell repertoires in COVID-19. Assay used: immunoSEQ multiplex PCR; TCRdb lists only in-frame clones, some missing. The sample records 70,000 to 80,000 clones, 86% being singletons. The sample taken for sequencing was peripheral blood. Receptors were obtained from an older man in a cohort sampled during active COVID-19.

This clone was observed a single time. The chain is built from TRBV12-3 or TRBV12-4 and TRBJ2-7, with D perhaps TRBD1 (5 bases). CDR3 length: 13 residues. V lost 3 bases and J lost 3, with 9 bases in between. The DNA of the CDR3 is TGTGCCAGCAGTTTCGGGCAGGGCTACGAGCAGTACGTC. This encodes CASSFGQGYEQYV.

This sequence joins TRBV9 and TRBJ1-5; unclear D gene. Trimming removed 1 base from V and 7 bases from J, with 9 bases in between. Germline CDR1 and CDR2: SGDLS and YYNGEE. This CDR3 has 13 residues. The CDR3 here is CASSVYPSQPQHF. The CDR3 nucleotides are TGTGCCAGCAGCGTATATCCCTCCCAGCCCCAGCATTTT.

V gene TRBV11-2 combines with J gene TRBJ2-5; D might be TRBD2 (6 bases). Germline CDR1 and CDR2: SGHAT and FQNNGV. V lost 4 bases, J lost 2 bases, and 11 bases lay in between. The CDR3 loop spans 14 amino acids. CDR3 protein: CASSSGDQQETQYF. CDR3 bases: TGTGCCAGCAGCTCGGGGGACCAACAAGAGACCCAGTACTTC.

This chain links TRBV6-6 with TRBJ1-4, with 7 nucleotides matching TRBD1. The CDR3 is 13 residues long. Germline trimming cut 6 bases from V and 6 bases from J; bases unmatched to any gene: 4. The germline V gene has CDR1 MNHNY and CDR2 SVGAGI (reference sequence). This chain's CDR3 is CASRDRADEKLFF. Here the CDR3 DNA reads TGTGCCAGCAGAGACAGGGCCGATGAAAAACTGTTTTTT.

The chain employs TRBV19 and TRBJ1-3, with a tentative D call TRBD1 (6 bases). V was cut by 11 bases and J by 0 bases, with 14 bases left in between. Germline loops: CDR1 LNHDA, CDR2 SQIVND (reference sequence). The CDR3 length is 14 residues. The CDR3 here is CACRNRASGNTIYF. The CDR3 DNA follows: TGTGCCTGTCGAAACAGGGCCTCTGGAAACACCATATATTTT.

The chain carries TRBV28 and TRBJ1-2, with D tentatively TRBD1 (6 bases). The CDR3 spans 16 residues. The V gene's germline CDR1 is MDHEN and CDR2 SYDVKM. V lost 1 base and J lost 8, with 20 bases in between. The CDR3 reads CASSLSLQGDYGGYTF. Written as DNA, the CDR3 is TGTGCCAGCAGTTTATCATTACAGGGTGACTATGGGGGCTACACCTTC.

The chain combines TRBV5-5 with TRBJ1-2; weak D call: TRBD1 (6 bases). Trimming shortened V by 0 bases and J by 5 bases, and 8 bases separated the two germline ends. The germline V gene encodes CDR1 SGHKS and CDR2 YYEKEE (reference sequence). This CDR3 contains 13 residues. The DNA for the CDR3 is TGTGCCAGCAGCTTGGGACAGGAATATGGCTACACCTTC. This sequence encodes CASSLGQEYGYTF.

V gene TRBV7-2 combines with J gene TRBJ2-1; D perhaps matches TRBD2 (6 bases). Per germline, CDR1 SGHTA and CDR2 FQGNSA. This CDR3 has 14 amino acids. The ends were cut back, 6 bases at V and 4 bases at J, with 13 bases in the middle. This CDR3 reads CASSSRRGYNEQFF. DNA for the CDR3: TGTGCCAGCAGTTCCCGGCGGGGATACAATGAGCAGTTCTTC.

This chain links TRBV7-6 with TRBJ2-4; 12 bases are a match to TRBD1. Germline V gene sequence: CDR1 SGHVS, CDR2 FNYEAQ. The V and J ends lost 4 bases and 2 bases, in that order; junction bases with no gene match: 6. The CDR3 consists of 17 residues. Here the CDR3 DNA reads TGTGCCAGCAGCTCCGGGACAGGGGGCAGTTCCAAAAACATTCAGTACTTC. This sequence encodes CASSSGTGGSSKNIQYF.

This sequence joins TRBV20-1 and TRBJ2-7, with D hard to call. The CDR3 consists of 11 residues. CDR1 and CDR2 from the germline V gene are DFQATT and SNEGSKA (reference sequence). Trimming pared 5 bases from V and 6 bases from J, leaving 11 bases between. CDR3 loop: CSAYGSGEQYV. In DNA, the CDR3 is TGCAGTGCTTATGGGTCGGGCGAGCAGTACGTC.

The chain is built from TRBV28 and TRBJ1-2, with 7 bases lining up with TRBD1. The germline CDR1 and CDR2 sequences are MDHEN and SYDVKM. V lost 2 bases and J lost 2; bases outside the gene matches: 8. This CDR3 is built from 16 residues. The CDR3 coding sequence is TGTGCCAGCAGTTTAGGGGGCCACAGGGGAAACTATGGCTACACCTTC. It is translated as CASSLGGHRGNYGYTF.

V and J are TRBV5-1 and TRBJ1-1; D is perhaps TRBD1 (5 bases). V was pared by 4 bases and J by 10 bases, with 17 bases between. This CDR3 is 13 amino acids long. CDR1 SGHRS and CDR2 YFSETQ come from the germline V gene. Written as DNA, the CDR3 is TGCGCCAGCAGCCCCCAGGGATTGATGGGAGCTTTCTTT. Encoded protein: CASSPQGLMGAFF.

The rearrangement links TRBV29-1 to TRBJ1-4, with 8 bases that match TRBD1. The length of the CDR3 is 14 residues. Germline loops: CDR1 SQVTM, CDR2 ANQGSEA. V was clipped by 7 bases and J by 2 bases; unmatched bases: 6. In DNA form, the CDR3 reads TGCAGCGGACAGGGGCCCTCGACTAATGAAAAACTGTTTTTT. Amino acid sequence: CSGQGPSTNEKLFF.

About this clone: Other DNA variants within this sample encode the same CDR3. The rearrangement joins TRBV3-1 (or the pseudogene TRBV3-2) to TRBJ2-5, with D unresolved. Per the germline V gene, CDR1 is LGHDT and CDR2 is YNNKEL (reference sequence). The V end was cut by 2 bases, the J end by 1 base, with 2 bases between. The CDR3 contains 12 residues. This chain's CDR3 is CASSQLQETQYF. In nucleotides, the CDR3 is TGTGCCAGCAGCCAACTCCAAGAGACCCAGTACTTC.

J is TRBJ1-2 and V is TRBV29-1; 10 positions match TRBD1. V lost 6 bases, J lost 4 bases, and 5 bases stayed unmatched. CDR3 length: 13 residues. Per germline, CDR1 SQVTM and CDR2 ANQGSEA. Here the CDR3 reads CSVLRDRGYGYTF. The CDR3 nucleotides read TGCAGCGTGCTCCGGGACAGGGGCTATGGCTACACCTTC.

This clone was detected only once. This chain uses TRBV3-1 (or the pseudogene TRBV3-2) with TRBJ1-1; D ambiguous. The CDR3 contains 13 residues. Trimming removed 1 base from V and 10 bases from J, with 13 bases in between. Germline CDR1 LGHDT, CDR2 YNNKEL (reference sequence). This CDR3 is CASSQGQSGGAFF. CDR3 DNA: TGTGCCAGCAGCCAAGGACAATCCGGAGGAGCTTTCTTT.

A remark on this clone: One end of the junction varies from germline; a read error may be responsible. The rearrangement links TRBV9 to TRBJ1-2; tentatively, D is TRBD1 (6 bases). The CDR3 has 14 amino acids. Germline values: CDR1 SGDLS, CDR2 YYNGEE. The CDR3 DNA reads as TGTGCCAGCACCGTAGGTGGGGGCGGCTATGGCTACACCTTC. Protein: CASTVGGGGYGYTF.

The rearrangement joins TRBV7-8 to TRBJ2-2; a weak D match, TRBD1 (5 bases). Germline V CDR1 and CDR2: SGHVS, FQNEAQ. CDR3 length equals 16 residues. Between the trimmed V and J ends, which lost 5 bases and 4 bases, there was a span of 17 bases. In nucleotides, the CDR3 is TGTGCCAGCAGCCCCCCCAACCAGGGTATCACCGGGGAGCTGTTTTTT. Residues: CASSPPNQGITGELFF. The full variable domain, with the rest looked up from reference TRBV7-8 and TRBJ2-2, is GAGVSQSPRYKVAKRGQDVALRCDPISGHVSLFWYQQALGQGPEFLTYFQNEAQLDKSGLPSDRFFAERPEGSVSTLKIQRTQQEDSAVYLCASSPPNQGITGELFFGEGSRLTVL.

The gene calls are TRBV7-2 and TRBJ2-2, with TRBD2 identical over 10 bases. Germline lookup yields CDR1 SGHTA and CDR2 FQGNSA. The CDR3 is 17 amino acids. The V segment lost 3 bases and the J segment 4 bases; nucleotides outside the gene matches: 8. The CDR3 here is CASSFRAGGPGTGELFF. DNA for the CDR3: TGTGCCAGCAGCTTCCGAGCGGGGGGGCCTGGCACCGGGGAGCTGTTTTTT.

This clone was counted a few times. The chain recombines TRBV19 with TRBJ2-6, with 7 bases aligning to TRBD1. Germline V gene sequence: CDR1 LNHDA, CDR2 SQIVND (reference sequence). The CDR3 loop spans 16 amino acids. V trimming: 2 bases; J trimming: 4 bases; junction bases outside the gene matches: 5. The CDR3 protein is CASSIRGPAGANVLTF. The CDR3, as DNA: TGTGCCAGTAGTATAAGGGGGCCCGCGGGGGCCAACGTCCTGACTTTC.

The chain combines TRBV25-1 with TRBJ1-3, with a tentative D call TRBD1 (5 bases). CDR1 and CDR2 (germline): MGHDK, SYGVNS. This CDR3 is 15 amino acids long. V lost 4 bases, J lost 5 bases, and 15 bases lay in between. The chain's CDR3 is CASSVLDTTRNTIYF. CDR3 sequence (DNA): TGTGCCAGCAGTGTCTTGGACACCACTCGAAACACCATATATTTT.

This clone was seen a single time. The chain joins TRBV7-2 to TRBJ2-3; 11 bases fit TRBD1. Germline-derived CDR1 and CDR2 are SGHTA and FQGNSA. Trimming took 5 bases from V and 4 from J; bases not matched to a gene: 11. The length of the CDR3 is 17 residues. CDR3: CASSRRDRGSRADTQYF. In nucleotides, the CDR3 is TGTGCCAGCAGCCGTCGGGACAGGGGGTCTCGGGCAGATACGCAGTATTTT.

The chain joins TRBV18 to TRBJ2-3; no firm D call. V lost 3 bases to trimming and J lost 0 bases, with 10 bases between them. The CDR3 spans 15 residues. Looked up from germline, CDR1 is KGHSH and CDR2 is LQKENI. The CDR3 is CASSPMGRSTDTQYF. The CDR3 DNA sequence: TGTGCCAGCTCACCTATGGGCAGAAGCACAGATACGCAGTATTTT.